The rows below give T cell receptor beta chains drawn from one sample of a study of OX40 agonist ivuxolimab in advanced cancers. Generated by immunoSEQ multiplex PCR, the TCRdb table keeps only in-frame clones and is missing some. Of under 70,000 clones in the sample, 70% to 90% were seen once. Source: CD4+ or CD8+ T cells sorted from blood, taken in a trial of the OX40 agonist ivuxolimab. These TCRs come from an adult with an advanced solid tumor such as melanoma, head and neck, liver or kidney cancer. The CDR3 runs from the conserved cysteine through the conserved F or W. A D gene is named only where the DNA matches it firmly. Clone size is stated in some rows and not others, as once, few, many or a class when expanded.

D gene	clone size	V gene	J gene	CDR3 DNA	CDR3 protein
TRBD1	once	TRBV5-1	TRBJ1-1	TGCGCCAGCAGCTTGGCGGCAGGGGGCACTGAAGCTTTCTTT	CASSLAAGGTEAFF
.	.	TRBV6-1	TRBJ1-6	TGTGCCAGCAGTGCGTACAGCAATTCACCCCTCCACTTT	CASSAYSNSPLHF
.	.	TRBV6-9	TRBJ2-3	TGTGCCAGCAGTTATATGCGGGTCTTGAGGGCAGATACGCAGTATTTT	CASSYMRVLRADTQYF
TRBD1	.	TRBV30	TRBJ1-2	TGTGCCTGGAACTCGGGACAGGGGGCGCAGGTCTATGGCTACACCTTC	CAWNSGQGAQVYGYTF
.	.	TRBV7-2	TRBJ2-4	TGTGCCAGCAGCCCCCGGCGCGCCATAAACATTCAGTACTTC	CASSPRRAINIQYF
TRBD1	.	TRBV15	TRBJ1-2	TGTGCCACCAGGGACCGGGACAGGGCCTATGGCTACACCTTC	CATRDRDRAYGYTF
.	.	TRBV7-3	TRBJ2-3	TGTGCCAGCAGCCCGGCAAGCACAGATACGCAGTATTTT	CASSPASTDTQYF
TRBD2	.	TRBV2	TRBJ2-7	TGTGCCACCGGGACTAGTCTTGAAAACGAGCAGTACTTC	CATGTSLENEQYF
.	.	TRBV7-9	TRBJ2-7	TGTGCCAGCAGCTCGGGACTGTACTATACCCACGAGCAGTACTTC	CASSSGLYYTHEQYF
TRBD1	.	TRBV2	TRBJ1-1	TGTGCCAGCAGGCAAGCGACAGGGATTGGCACTGAAGCTTTCTTT	CASRQATGIGTEAFF
.	once	TRBV19	TRBJ2-1	TGTGCCAGTAGTATAGGAGCAAACAATGAGCAGTTCTTC	CASSIGANNEQFF
.	.	TRBV11-2	TRBJ2-2	TGTGCCAGCAGCCAGGGAGGGACAGGAAGTAGCACCGGGGAGCTGTTTTTT	CASSQGGTGSSTGELFF
TRBD2	.	TRBV30	TRBJ2-2	TGTGCCTGGATTCGGGAGGACACCGGGGAGCTGTTTTTT	CAWIREDTGELFF
TRBD1	.	TRBV19	TRBJ1-5	TGTGCCAGTAGCCCCCGGGACAGGGGGTACAATCAGCCCCAGCATTTT	CASSPRDRGYNQPQHF
.	few	TRBV2	TRBJ1-1	TGTGCCAGCAGTGAATACGGGGTGAACACTGAAGCTTTCTTT	CASSEYGVNTEAFF
.	.	TRBV5-3	TRBJ2-5	TGTGCCAGAAGCCAGGTGGAGGAAAGCGGACTACAAGAGACCCAGTACTTC	CARSQVEESGLQETQYF
.	.	TRBV28	TRBJ2-7	TGTGCCAGCCATAGGCGGGGACCCTACGAGCAGTACTTC	CASHRRGPYEQYF
.	.	TRBV5-1	TRBJ1-2	TGCGCCAGCAGCTTGGTCGGGCAGGGGATGGACTACACCTTC	CASSLVGQGMDYTF
TRBD1	.	TRBV5-5	TRBJ1-1	TGTGCCAGCAGCCAGACAGGGCTTATCACTGAAGCTTTCTTT	CASSQTGLITEAFF
.	.	TRBV28	TRBJ1-1	TGTGCCACCAGGGGAAGAGATGGAACCACTGAAGCTTTCTTT	CATRGRDGTTEAFF
TRBD1	.	TRBV5-1	TRBJ1-4	TGCGCCAGCAGCCCAGGACAGGCAACTAATGAAAAACTGTTTTTT	CASSPGQATNEKLFF
.	.	TRBV7-2	TRBJ1-2	TGTGCCAGCAGCTTACTAGGTAGAGACAGGTACACCTTC	CASSLLGRDRYTF
.	.	TRBV7-2	TRBJ2-7	TGTGCCAGCAGCTTGAGTCGGCTCAGCTCCTACGAGCAGTACTTC	CASSLSRLSSYEQYF
.	.	TRBV30	TRBJ1-5	TGTGCCTTGGGTCGTCCTTATCAGCCCCAGCATTTT	CALGRPYQPQHF
.	.	TRBV18	TRBJ1-2	TGTGCCAGCTCACCAGCCAGGGCTAACTATGGCTACACCTTC	CASSPARANYGYTF
.	few	TRBV28	TRBJ1-1	TGTGCCAGCAGTTTAGGTCCGGCCCAAGCTTTCTTT	CASSLGPAQAFF
TRBD2	few	TRBV19	TRBJ2-7	TGTGCCAGTAGTAAGACTAGCAGGTACGAGCAGTACTTC	CASSKTSRYEQYF
.	.	TRBV11-2	TRBJ2-5	TGTGCCAGCAGCTCTTCTGGGGGGGAGACCCAGTACTTC	CASSSSGGETQYF
.	.	TRBV7-2	TRBJ1-1	TGTGCGTCCGAGGGGAATAATGAAGCTTTCTTT	CASEGNNEAFF
.	.	TRBV28	TRBJ2-4	TGTGCCAGCAGTTTCCTTGAAAACATTCAGTACTTC	CASSFLENIQYF
.	.	TRBV7-9	TRBJ1-6	TGTGCCAGCAGCGACAATATCGATTCACCCCTCCACTTT	CASSDNIDSPLHF
.	.	TRBV5-5	TRBJ2-3	TGTGCCAGCAGCCTCGGGGGAAGCACAGATACGCAGTATTTT	CASSLGGSTDTQYF
TRBD2	.	TRBV7-2	TRBJ2-5	TGTGCCAGCAGTCCGACGGGAGGCCCCATGGAGACCCAGTACTTC	CASSPTGGPMETQYF
.	.	TRBV28	TRBJ1-1	TGTGCCAGCAGTTCCCCCGGGAGTTTGAACACTGAAGCTTTCTTT	CASSSPGSLNTEAFF
TRBD1	.	TRBV18	TRBJ1-5	TGTGCCAGCTCAGCGTGGCAGGGGGCTCAGCCCCAGCATTTT	CASSAWQGAQPQHF
TRBD1	.	TRBV18	TRBJ2-2	TGTGCCAGCTCACCGGACAGGGGGAACACCGGGGAGCTGTTTTTT	CASSPDRGNTGELFF
.	.	TRBV6-6	TRBJ2-6	TGTGCCAGCAGAAAAGAGGGGCCTGGGGCCAACGTCCTGACTTTC	CASRKEGPGANVLTF
.	few	TRBV27	TRBJ2-7	TGTGCCAGCAGGATAGTACGCCGGCAGTACTTC	CASRIVRRQYF
.	.	TRBV18	TRBJ1-4	TGTGCCAGCTCACCAGGCAGGGCAGCAACTAATGAAAAACTGTTTTTT	CASSPGRAATNEKLFF
TRBD1	.	TRBV28	TRBJ1-2	TGTGCCAGCAGTGAGGACAGGGGGCGTCGGGGCGGCTACACCTTC	CASSEDRGRRGGYTF
.	.	TRBV7-9	TRBJ2-5	TGTGCCACTAATAACGACGGACATCGGGCCGAGACCCAGTACTTC	CATNNDGHRAETQYF
.	.	TRBV4-1	TRBJ2-3	TGCGCCAGCAGAGTAGAAGATACGCAGTATTTT	CASRVEDTQYF
TRBD2	.	TRBV9	TRBJ2-7	TGTGCCAGCAGCCCCGGGGACTACTCGAACTACGAGCAGTACTTT	CASSPGDYSNYEQYF
TRBD2	.	TRBV5-1	TRBJ2-3	TGCGCCAGCAGCAGTAGCGGGGGGCCTAGCACAGATACGCAGTATTTT	CASSSSGGPSTDTQYF
TRBD2	.	TRBV5-4	TRBJ2-1	TGTGCCAGCAGCTCCCCTACCGGGACTAGCGGCAATGAGCAGTTCTTC	CASSSPTGTSGNEQFF
TRBD1	.	TRBV7-9	TRBJ1-1	TGTGCCAGCAGCTCCGGGACAGGGGACGGGACTGAAGCTTTCTTT	CASSSGTGDGTEAFF
.	.	TRBV27	TRBJ1-5	TGTGCCAGCAGTTTAAGAGGTCAGCCCCAGCATTTT	CASSLRGQPQHF
.	.	TRBV5-1	TRBJ1-2	TGCGCCAGCAGCTTGTGGGAAGATGGCTACACCTTC	CASSLWEDGYTF
.	.	TRBV18	TRBJ2-3	TGTGCCAGCTCACCAGACAGCCTCGATACGCAGTATTTT	CASSPDSLDTQYF